The rows below give T cell receptor beta chains drawn from one sample of a study of cytomegalovirus exposure and HLA in healthy donors. This table comes from immunoSEQ multiplex PCR, and its TCRdb copy is limited to in-frame clones, with some not included. The sample carries under 200,000 clones, around 80% recorded once. The specimen sequenced was PBMCs. Source of these receptors: a man aged 30 to 39 in good health and CMV-seronegative. Each CDR3 is given with its conserved first and last residue. D genes are given only for firm matches. Some rows mark clone size as missing; the rest say once, few, many or name a class of expanded clone.

J gene,V gene,clone size,D gene,CDR3 DNA,CDR3 protein
TRBJ1-4,TRBV7-2,few,TRBD1,TGTGCCAGCAGCTTTACCCCATCTGACAGGGGAAAACTGTTTTTT,CASSFTPSDRGKLFF
TRBJ1-1,TRBV7-9,-,TRBD1,TGTGCCAGCACTCCCAGGAGGGACAGGGCTGAAGCTTTCTTT,CASTPRRDRAEAFF
TRBJ2-5,TRBV7-9,few,TRBD2,TGTGCCAGCAGCTTTCCACTAGCGGAGGGTGGGGAGACCCAGTACTTC,CASSFPLAEGGETQYF
TRBJ2-1,TRBV10-2,-,-,TGCGCCAGCAGTTTAGGGAGCTCCTACAATGAGCAGTTCTTC,CASSLGSSYNEQFF
TRBJ2-3,TRBV11-2,-,-,TGTGCCAGCAGCTCCGGCAGACAGACTAGCACAGATACGCAGTATTTT,CASSSGRQTSTDTQYF
TRBJ2-1,TRBV11-2,once,-,TGTGCCAGCAGCCACGTTAAGGGGAATGAGCAGTTCTTC,CASSHVKGNEQFF
TRBJ1-6,TRBV5-1,once,TRBD1,TGCGCCAACAGGGGGGCCGCGGGACAGATCGATTCACCCCTCCACTTT,CANRGAAGQIDSPLHF
TRBJ2-5,TRBV4-1,few,TRBD2,TGCGCCAGCAGCCCCTCTGGGGGGGGTAAGCAAGAGACCCAGTACTTC,CASSPSGGGKQETQYF
TRBJ2-6,TRBV30,-,-,TGTGCCTGGAGTCCCCCCACCAACCCGACAGGCTCTGGGGCCAACGTCCTGACTTTC,CAWSPPTNPTGSGANVLTF
TRBJ2-5,TRBV27,-,TRBD2,TGTGCCAGCAGTTTCTGGGGGGGCCAAGAGACCCAGTACTTC,CASSFWGGQETQYF
TRBJ2-5,TRBV27,-,-,TGTGCCAGCACCCAAGCCGGAGAGGAGACCCAGTACTTC,CASTQAGEETQYF
TRBJ1-1,TRBV2,once,TRBD1,TGTGCCAGCAGTGATGTTGGGGCGGGACAGTGGTCTTTCTTT,CASSDVGAGQWSFF
TRBJ2-5,TRBV9,-,TRBD1,TGTGCCAGCAGCGTAGATGCCGACAGGGGGGGAGAGACCCAGTACTTC,CASSVDADRGGETQYF
TRBJ2-6,TRBV30,-,-,TGTGCCTGGACAGGGGCACCCTCTGGGGCCAACGTCCTGACTTTC,CAWTGAPSGANVLTF
TRBJ2-7,TRBV18,-,-,TGTGCCAGCTCCTTCAGTGACTACTACGAGCAGTACTTC,CASSFSDYYEQYF
TRBJ1-2,TRBV9,-,TRBD1,TGTGCCAGCAACCTTCACCGACAGGGTGGCTACACCTTC,CASNLHRQGGYTF
TRBJ2-2,TRBV29-1,-,TRBD1,TGCAGCGTAATAACAGGGGGCCTTAGCGGGGAGCTGTTTTTT,CSVITGGLSGELFF
TRBJ1-1,TRBV7-2,-,-,TGTGCCAGCAGCCCCGGTGGTGAAGCTTTCTTT,CASSPGGEAFF
TRBJ1-1,TRBV21-1,-,-,TGTGCCAGCAGCGAGCCTTCCCGGGCAAGGGGCACTGAAGCTTTCTTT,CASSEPSRARGTEAFF
TRBJ1-2,TRBV15,-,TRBD1,TGTGCCACCAGCCCGCGGGACAGTGAGGGCTACACCTTC,CATSPRDSEGYTF
TRBJ1-4,TRBV6-1,-,TRBD1,TGTGCCAGCAGTGAAAGGGGAAGGACAGGGAATGAAAAACTGTTTTTT,CASSERGRTGNEKLFF
TRBJ2-7,TRBV13,-,TRBD1,TGTGCCAGCAGCCTCGGGGACAGGGGTTACGAGCAGTACTTC,CASSLGDRGYEQYF
TRBJ2-5,TRBV13,-,-,TGTGCCAGCAGCTCTGAGGGGGAGGAGACCCAGTACTTC,CASSSEGEETQYF
TRBJ2-1,TRBV18,-,TRBD1,TGTGCCAGCTCACCGCGGACAGGGGACAATGAGCAGTTCTTC,CASSPRTGDNEQFF
TRBJ1-6,TRBV5-1,-,TRBD1,TGCGCCAGCAGCCCCCGGGCAGGGGGAGATTCACCCCTCCACTTT,CASSPRAGGDSPLHF
TRBJ1-1,TRBV18,once,-,TGTGCCAGCTCATCGGCTGGGGAGGCCACTGAAGCTTTCTTT,CASSSAGEATEAFF
TRBJ2-3,TRBV28,-,TRBD2,TGTGCCAGCAGTTTATCATCTAGCGGGAGTGTCTACACGCAGTATTTT,CASSLSSSGSVYTQYF
TRBJ1-1,TRBV9,-,-,TGTGCCAGCAGCGTAGGTCGGGTTGGCACTGAAGCTTTCTTT,CASSVGRVGTEAFF
TRBJ2-3,TRBV27,-,-,TGTGCCAGCAGTCGAGGGGATACGCAGTATTTT,CASSRGDTQYF
TRBJ2-2,TRBV7-2,few,TRBD2,TGTGCCAGCAGCCCCCTCTCAGCGGGGGTATTGGACGGGGAGCTGTTTTTT,CASSPLSAGVLDGELFF
TRBJ2-1,TRBV29-1,-,TRBD1,TGCAGCGTTGTAGGGCAGGGGGCCCGCTCCTACAATGAGCAGTTCTTC,CSVVGQGARSYNEQFF
TRBJ2-3,TRBV5-6,-,-,TGTGCCAGCAGCCCCCTAGGAGGGACAGATACGCAGTATTTT,CASSPLGGTDTQYF
TRBJ2-7,TRBV6-1,-,TRBD2,TGTGCCAGCAGTGAAGTGACTAGCGGGAGATACGAGCAGTACTTC,CASSEVTSGRYEQYF
TRBJ2-7,TRBV7-8,-,-,TGTGCCAGCAGCTTAGGCGCAGGCGCCGCCTACGAGCAGTACTTC,CASSLGAGAAYEQYF
TRBJ1-1,TRBV7-2,-,-,TGTGCCAGCAGCTCGCCCAGGGATCTGTGGGCCTCCCCTGAAGCTTTCTTT,CASSSPRDLWASPEAFF
TRBJ1-1,TRBV18,-,TRBD1,TGTGCCAGCTCACCGACAGGGGAAGCTTTCTTT,CASSPTGEAFF
TRBJ1-2,TRBV27,once,-,TGTGCCAGCAGTCCCCAGGGGTGGTATGGCTACACCTTC,CASSPQGWYGYTF
TRBJ2-7,TRBV5-4,once,-,TGTGCCAGCAGCTTGGACGCGCGTAGCTACGAGCAGTACTTC,CASSLDARSYEQYF
TRBJ2-7,TRBV11-2,-,TRBD2,TGTGCCAGCAGCTCGCGGACTAGCGGGGGATTCGAGCAGTACTTC,CASSSRTSGGFEQYF
TRBJ1-1,TRBV9,-,-,TGTGCCAGCAGCGTAGGGGCAGGCGGGGACACTGAAGCTTTCTTT,CASSVGAGGDTEAFF
TRBJ2-7,TRBV5-1,-,TRBD1,TGCGCCAGCAGCTTGTCGGCAGGGGGCGAATCCAGAACCTACGAGCAGTACTTC,CASSLSAGGESRTYEQYF